These T cell receptor beta chains were read from a single sample in a study of OX40 agonist ivuxolimab in advanced cancers. Data came from immunoSEQ multiplex PCR; TCRdb stores just in-frame clones and leaves some out. Of about 18,000 clones listed, about three quarters are singletons. The specimen was CD4+ or CD8+ T cells sorted from blood, collected in a trial of the OX40 agonist ivuxolimab. These receptors were obtained from an adult with an advanced solid tumor such as melanoma, head and neck, liver or kidney cancer. Both conserved end residues are part of each CDR3. The D gene is left open where the match is weak. The size field is filled for only some rows; it gives once, few, many or a size class.

V	J	size	length	D	DNA	CDR3
TRBV28	TRBJ1-2	-	15	-	TGTGCCAGCAGAACTCCAGTATCGGCTAACTATGGCTACACCTTC	CASRTPVSANYGYTF
TRBV27	TRBJ2-1	-	14	TRBD1	TGTGCCAGCAGTCCCGGGGACAGCTACAATGAGCAGTTCTTC	CASSPGDSYNEQFF
TRBV6-1	TRBJ2-1	-	18	TRBD2	TGTGCCAGCAGTGAATTCACAGGACTAGCGCCGGAGGGGAATGAGCAGTTCTTC	CASSEFTGLAPEGNEQFF
TRBV27	TRBJ1-1	-	14	TRBD1	TGTGCCAGCAGTTTCGGGACAGAGAACACTGAAGCTTTCTTT	CASSFGTENTEAFF
TRBV4-1	TRBJ2-5	-	16	-	TGCGCCAGCAGCCAAGCCCTCCAGGGGTTGGGGGAGACCCAGTACTTC	CASSQALQGLGETQYF
TRBV5-5	TRBJ1-6	medium-sized	15	TRBD1	TGTGCCAGTTCAAGGGGGACAGCAGTTAATTCACCCCTCCACTTT	CASSRGTAVNSPLHF
TRBV7-9	TRBJ2-1	-	16	TRBD2	TGTGCCAGCAGCCATGGCAGGACTAGCGGCTACAATGAGCAGTTCTTC	CASSHGRTSGYNEQFF
TRBV4-1	TRBJ2-7	-	13	TRBD2	TGCGCCAGCAGCGAAGCGGGAGGCTACGAGCAGTACTTC	CASSEAGGYEQYF
TRBV9	TRBJ2-2	medium-sized	16	TRBD2	TGTGCCAGCAGCGGGGCGGGGGAATCGAACACCGGGGAGCTGTTTTTT	CASSGAGESNTGELFF
TRBV19	TRBJ2-1	-	14	-	TGTGCCAGTAGTCCCAGGGTGGTGCGAAATGAGCAGTTCTTC	CASSPRVVRNEQFF
TRBV13	TRBJ1-1	-	12	-	TGTGCCAGCAGCTTAGGGGGGAAGGAAGCTTTCTTT	CASSLGGKEAFF
TRBV19	TRBJ2-7	-	17	-	TGTGCCAGTAGTATAGTTGGAGGCGCTAGCTACTCCTACGAGCAGTACTTC	CASSIVGGASYSYEQYF
TRBV28	TRBJ2-7	-	16	TRBD1	TGTGCCAGCAGTTTCCCCGAGGGGACAGCATCCTACGAGCAGTACTTC	CASSFPEGTASYEQYF
TRBV30	TRBJ2-1	-	12	-	TGTGCCTGGAGTGTGGGGAAGGGTCAGCAGTTCTTC	CAWSVGKGQQFF
TRBV5-4	TRBJ1-5	-	14	-	TGTGCCAGCATAGGGTTTTGGAGTAATCAGCCCCAGCATTTT	CASIGFWSNQPQHF
TRBV7-9	TRBJ2-1	medium-sized	15	TRBD1	TGTGCCAGCAGCTTACCCAAACAGGGGAACAATGAGCAGTTCTTC	CASSLPKQGNNEQFF
TRBV5-5	TRBJ2-7	-	16	-	TGTGCCAGCAGCTCACAAATTCCGGGACTGAACTACGAGCAGTACTTC	CASSSQIPGLNYEQYF
TRBV18	TRBJ2-7	-	10	-	TGTGCCAGCTCACCATACGAGCAGTACTTC	CASSPYEQYF